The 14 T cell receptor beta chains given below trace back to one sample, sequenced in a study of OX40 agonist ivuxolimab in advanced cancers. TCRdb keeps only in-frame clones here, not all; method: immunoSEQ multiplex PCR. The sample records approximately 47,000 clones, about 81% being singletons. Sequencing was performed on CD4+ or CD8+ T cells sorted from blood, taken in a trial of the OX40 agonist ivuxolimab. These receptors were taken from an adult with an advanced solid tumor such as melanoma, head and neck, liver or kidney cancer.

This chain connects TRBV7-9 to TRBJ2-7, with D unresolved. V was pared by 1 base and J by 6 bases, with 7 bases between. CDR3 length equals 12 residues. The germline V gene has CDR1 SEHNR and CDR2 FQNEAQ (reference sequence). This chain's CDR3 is CASSLDLIEQYF. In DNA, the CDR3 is TGTGCCAGCAGCTTAGATCTGATCGAGCAGTACTTC.

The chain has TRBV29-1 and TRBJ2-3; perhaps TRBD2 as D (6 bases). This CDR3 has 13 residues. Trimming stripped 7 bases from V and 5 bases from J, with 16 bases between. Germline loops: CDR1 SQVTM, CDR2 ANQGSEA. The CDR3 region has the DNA TGCAGCGGGGGACTTCTACTCGTAGATACGCAGTATTTT. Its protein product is CSGGLLLVDTQYF.

The DNA of the CDR3 is TGTGCCAGCTACGAGGCGAACACTGAAGCTTTCTTT. Amino acid sequence: CASYEANTEAFF. This chain joins TRBV18 and TRBJ1-1, with D unresolved. V shed 7 bases and J shed 1 base, with 7 bases lying between them. The CDR3 consists of 12 residues. CDR1 KGHSH and CDR2 LQKENI come from the germline V gene.

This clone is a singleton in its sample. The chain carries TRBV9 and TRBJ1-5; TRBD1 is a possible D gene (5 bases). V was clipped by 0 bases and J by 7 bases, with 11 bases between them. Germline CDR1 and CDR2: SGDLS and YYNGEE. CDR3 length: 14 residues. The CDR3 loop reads CASSVGGGLQPQHF. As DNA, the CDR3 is TGTGCCAGCAGCGTAGGTGGGGGTTTGCAGCCCCAGCATTTT.

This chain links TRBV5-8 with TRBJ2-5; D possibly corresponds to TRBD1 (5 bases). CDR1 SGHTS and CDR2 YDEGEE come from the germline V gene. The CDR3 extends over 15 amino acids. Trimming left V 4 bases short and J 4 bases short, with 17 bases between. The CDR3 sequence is CASSRPVAGSETQYF. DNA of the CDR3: TGTGCCAGCAGCCGCCCCGTCGCAGGGTCAGAGACCCAGTACTTC.

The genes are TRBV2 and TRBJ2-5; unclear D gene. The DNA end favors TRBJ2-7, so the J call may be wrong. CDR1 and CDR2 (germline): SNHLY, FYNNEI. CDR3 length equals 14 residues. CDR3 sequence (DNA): TGTGCCAGCAGTGATTACCGGCCATCCTACGAGCAGTACTTC. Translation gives CASSDYRPSYEQYF.

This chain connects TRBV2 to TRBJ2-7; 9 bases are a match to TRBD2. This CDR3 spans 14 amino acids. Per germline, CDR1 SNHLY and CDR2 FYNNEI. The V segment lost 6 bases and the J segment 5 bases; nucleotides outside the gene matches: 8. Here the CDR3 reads CASRKTSGQHEQYF. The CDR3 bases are TGTGCCAGCAGAAAGACTAGCGGACAGCACGAGCAGTACTTC.

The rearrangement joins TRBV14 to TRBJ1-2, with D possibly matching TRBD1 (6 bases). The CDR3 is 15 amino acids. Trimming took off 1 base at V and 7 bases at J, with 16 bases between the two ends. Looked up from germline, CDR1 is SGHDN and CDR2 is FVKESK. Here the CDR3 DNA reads TGTGCCAGCAGCCAAGCGACAGGATGGCGGTCTGGCTACACCTTC. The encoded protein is CASSQATGWRSGYTF.

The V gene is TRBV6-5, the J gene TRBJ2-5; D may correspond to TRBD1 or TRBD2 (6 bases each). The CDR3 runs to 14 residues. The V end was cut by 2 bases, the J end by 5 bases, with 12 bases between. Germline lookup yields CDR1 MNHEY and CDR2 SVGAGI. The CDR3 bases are TGTGCCAGCAGTTACGGGGGGCTGCGGGAGACCCAGTACTTC. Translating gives CASSYGGLRETQYF.

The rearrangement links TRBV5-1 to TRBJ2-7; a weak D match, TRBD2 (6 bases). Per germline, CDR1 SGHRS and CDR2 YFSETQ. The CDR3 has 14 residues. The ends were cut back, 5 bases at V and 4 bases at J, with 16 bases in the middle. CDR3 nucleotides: TGCGCCAGCAGATCTACCGGGACTGATTACGAGCAGTACTTC. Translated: CASRSTGTDYEQYF.

In DNA form, the CDR3 reads TGTGCTAGTTCAGGGTGGGGGGAGAATTCACCCCTCCACTTT. It specifies CASSGWGENSPLHF. The chain links TRBV12-5 to TRBJ1-6, with a tentative D call TRBD1 (5 bases). Germline-derived CDR1 and CDR2 are LGHNT and FRNRAP. The CDR3 covers 14 residues. V was trimmed by 8 bases and J by 7 bases, leaving 15 bases between them.

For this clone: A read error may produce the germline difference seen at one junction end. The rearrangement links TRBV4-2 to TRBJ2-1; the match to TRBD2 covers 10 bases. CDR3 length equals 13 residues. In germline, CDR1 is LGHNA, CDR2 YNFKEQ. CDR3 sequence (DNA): TGTGCCAGCAGCCAAGACATAGCGGGAGGAGTCCTCTTC. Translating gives CASSQDIAGGVLF.

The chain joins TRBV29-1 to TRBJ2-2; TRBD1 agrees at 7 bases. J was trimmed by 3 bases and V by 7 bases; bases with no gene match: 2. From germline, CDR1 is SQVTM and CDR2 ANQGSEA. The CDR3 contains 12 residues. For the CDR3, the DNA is TGCAGCGGGGACAGCTACACCGGGGAGCTGTTTTTT. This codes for CSGDSYTGELFF.

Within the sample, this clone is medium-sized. The CDR3 region has the DNA TGCGCCAGCAGCTGGACAGGGGGCGGTGGGGCCAACGTCCTGACTTTC. It yields the protein CASSWTGGGGANVLTF. The chain employs TRBV5-1 and TRBJ2-6; TRBD1 matches at 11 bases. From germline, CDR1 is SGHRS and CDR2 YFSETQ. After removal of 3 bases from V and 3 bases from J, the junction contained 2 bases not matched to a gene. The CDR3 contains 16 residues. Full variable domain (rest looked up from reference TRBV5-1 and TRBJ2-6): KAGVTQTPRYLIKTRGQQVTLSCSPISGHRSVSWYQQTPGQGLQFLFEYFSETQRNKGNFPGRFSGRQFSNSRSEMNVSTLELGDSALYLCASSWTGGGGANVLTFGAGSRLTVL.